One T cell receptor beta chain is described in this entry. These data come from a study of technical replicates of blood from a few donors. Profiled with immunoSEQ multiplex PCR; TCRdb holds only in-frame clones, not every one. The sample carries some 96,000 clones, about 94% recorded once. The V end lost 7 bases, the J end lost 5 bases, and 18 bases lay between the germline ends. Per germline, CDR1 MGHRA and CDR2 YSYEKL. This CDR3 has 14 residues. The clonotype was recovered from a human donor in good health. The chain couples TRBV4-1 to TRBJ2-7; tentative D call: TRBD1 (8 bases). The sequencing input was T cells isolated from PBMCs. CDR3 region: CASTSGGQVDEQYF. The CDR3 DNA follows: TGCGCCAGCACCTCGGGGGGACAGGTGGACGAGCAGTACTTC.